Following are 29 T cell receptor beta chains from one sample sequenced in a study of blood T cell repertoires in COVID-19. Sequencing used immunoSEQ multiplex PCR; TCRdb keeps in-frame clones, though not all of them. The sample yields 350,000 to 450,000 clones, about 90% seen once. The sample taken for sequencing was peripheral blood. The receptor source for this set is a man aged 35-49 years with acute or convalescent COVID-19.

This clone showed up just once. CDR3 coding DNA: TGTGCCAGCAGTGGAGGCTTCTCCTACAATGAGCAGTTCTTC. Translated: CASSGGFSYNEQFF. J is TRBJ2-1 and V is TRBV25-1; D is unresolved. CDR3 length: 14 amino acids. Germline loops: CDR1 MGHDK, CDR2 SYGVNS. Trimming pared 4 bases from V and 0 bases from J, leaving 7 bases between.

V gene TRBV29-1 combines with J gene TRBJ2-1; D call uncertain. Germline V gene data show CDR1 as SQVTM and CDR2 as ANQGSEA. V lost 3 bases and J lost 0, with 6 bases in between. This CDR3 is built from 13 residues. The CDR3 nucleotides read TGCAGCGTTGAGTTAGACTCCTACAATGAGCAGTTCTTC. Protein sequence: CSVELDSYNEQFF.

This chain uses TRBV20-1 with TRBJ2-1, with D hard to call. The V gene lost 4 bases and the J gene lost 6 bases, with 7 bases spanning the gap. This CDR3 has 11 residues. The germline V gene has CDR1 DFQATT and CDR2 SNEGSKA (reference sequence). DNA for the CDR3: TGCAGTGCTACCCGCAGCAATGAGCAGTTCTTC. It yields the protein CSATRSNEQFF.

DNA for the CDR3: TGTGCCAGTAGTATAACTAGCGGGTACAATGAGCAGTTCTTC. It specifies CASSITSGYNEQFF. The chain links TRBV19 to TRBJ2-1; 9 nucleotides match TRBD2. Germline V gives CDR1 LNHDA, CDR2 SQIVND (reference sequence). The trim removed 2 bases at V and 4 bases at J, leaving 0 bases unmatched. The CDR3 spans 14 residues.

The chain combines TRBV13 with TRBJ2-7; D might be TRBD1 (5 bases). V was clipped by 5 bases and J by 6 bases, with 11 bases between them. Per germline, CDR1 PRHDT and CDR2 FYEKMQ (reference sequence). The CDR3 loop spans 12 amino acids. CDR3 amino acids: CASSQTGGEQYF. The CDR3 DNA is TGTGCCAGCAGCCAAACAGGTGGCGAGCAGTACTTC.

The chain has TRBV19 and TRBJ1-6, with D possibly being TRBD1 (6 bases). Germline lookup yields CDR1 LNHDA and CDR2 SQIVND (reference sequence). Trimming left V 5 bases short and J 6 bases short, with 8 bases between. The CDR3 length is 13 residues. In DNA, the CDR3 is TGTGCCAGTAGTCAGGACAGTAATTCACCCCTCCACTTT. Protein sequence: CASSQDSNSPLHF. The whole variable domain, remainder taken from reference TRBV19 and TRBJ1-6, is DGGITQSPKYLFRKEGQNVTLSCEQNLNHDAMYWYRQDPGQGLRLIYYSQIVNDFQKGDIAEGYSVSREKKESFPLTVTSAQKNPTAFYLCASSQDSNSPLHFGNGTRLTVT.

The chain joins TRBV5-1 to TRBJ2-1; TRBD2 matches at 12 bases. J gave up 0 bases and V 0 bases, and 4 bases lay outside the gene matches. The CDR3 runs 18 residues. Germline loops: CDR1 SGHRS, CDR2 YFSETQ. Here the CDR3 reads CASSLASGRALSYNEQFF. The CDR3 nucleotides read TGCGCCAGCAGCTTGGCTAGCGGGAGGGCCCTCTCCTACAATGAGCAGTTCTTC.

The V and J genes are TRBV13 and TRBJ1-2, with 8 positions matching TRBD1. The J segment lost 5 bases and the V segment lost 5 bases, leaving 10 bases of the junction unmatched. The CDR3 consists of 15 residues. The germline V gene encodes CDR1 PRHDT and CDR2 FYEKMQ (reference sequence). This chain's CDR3 is CASSLRTGRGYGYTF. CDR3 coding DNA: TGTGCCAGCAGCCTCCGGACAGGGAGAGGGTATGGCTACACCTTC.

The rearrangement links TRBV6-2 or TRBV6-3 to TRBJ2-7; D is possibly TRBD1 (6 bases). CDR3 length: 16 residues. V lost 2 bases and J 4 bases, leaving 18 bases between the germline ends. Germline CDR1 is MNHEY and CDR2 is SVGEGT. In nucleotides, the CDR3 is TGTGCCAGCAGTTACCCGTCCAGACAGGCTATTTACGAGCAGTACTTC. As protein: CASSYPSRQAIYEQYF.

This clone was detected only once. The chain combines TRBV18 with TRBJ2-3; 9 bases align to TRBD2. This CDR3 spans 11 amino acids. The V segment lost 6 bases and the J segment 14 bases; nucleotides outside the gene matches: 6. The V gene's germline CDR1 is KGHSH and CDR2 LQKENI. The CDR3 is CASSRSSGAYF. As DNA, the CDR3 is TGTGCCAGCTCCCGATCTAGCGGGGCGTATTTT. Based on the CDR3 plus reference TRBV18 and TRBJ2-3, the full variable domain is NAGVMQNPRHLVRRRGQEARLRCSPMKGHSHVYWYRQLPEEGLKFMVYLQKENIIDESGMPKERFSAEFPKEGPSILRIQQVVRGDSAAYFCASSRSSGAYFGPGTRLTVL.

This clone was detected once. V is TRBV6-6 and J is TRBJ1-4; 9 nucleotides agree with TRBD1. This CDR3 contains 17 residues. V dropped 5 bases and J dropped 1; count of bases not matched to a gene: 8. Germline-derived CDR1 and CDR2 are MNHNY and SVGAGI (reference sequence). The CDR3 sequence: CASSPGTGSLTNEKLFF. The CDR3 DNA reads TGTGCCAGCAGTCCCGGGACAGGGTCCCTAACTAATGAAAAACTGTTTTTT.

The count of this clone is one. The rearrangement links TRBV7-2 to TRBJ1-6; no reliable D call. The CDR3 sequence is 13 residues long. Germline lookup yields CDR1 SGHTA and CDR2 FQGNSA. Deletions cut 1 base from V and 9 bases from J, with 7 bases between. The CDR3 sequence is CASSLDLGSPLHF. Written as DNA, the CDR3 is TGTGCCAGCAGCTTAGACCTCGGTTCACCCCTCCACTTT.

V is TRBV6-5 and J is TRBJ2-2; TRBD2 is a possible D gene (5 bases). V lost 0 bases to trimming and J lost 6 bases, with 11 bases between them. CDR3 length: 15 amino acids. Germline V gives CDR1 MNHEY, CDR2 SVGAGI. DNA of the CDR3: TGTGCCAGCAGTTACTCGCCTATAGCGCCCGGGGAGCTGTTTTTT. The encoded protein is CASSYSPIAPGELFF.

The chain combines TRBV5-6 with TRBJ1-6; the match to TRBD1 covers 7 bases. This CDR3 contains 14 residues. Germline trimming cut 4 bases from V and 7 bases from J; bases unmatched to any gene: 5. Germline-derived CDR1 and CDR2 are SGHDT and YYEEEE. The CDR3 sequence is CASSVGQRNSPLHF. The CDR3 nucleotides are TGTGCCAGCAGCGTGGGACAGAGAAATTCACCCCTCCACTTT.

The rearrangement links TRBV5-4 to TRBJ2-1; D is possibly TRBD2 (5 bases). Trimming left V 0 bases short and J 3 bases short, with 10 bases between. CDR1 and CDR2 (germline): SGHNT, YYREEE (reference sequence). The CDR3 consists of 15 residues. Here the CDR3 reads CASSLEGRGYNEQFF. The CDR3 region has the DNA TGTGCCAGCAGCTTGGAGGGTCGGGGCTACAATGAGCAGTTCTTC.

The chain combines TRBV11-2 with TRBJ1-3, with D unresolved. The length of the CDR3 is 13 residues. Deletions cut 3 bases from V and 7 bases from J, with 10 bases between. Germline V lookup: CDR1 SGHAT, CDR2 FQNNGV. CDR3 bases: TGTGCCAGCAGCTTGAATACTTGGAACACCATATATTTT. Amino acid sequence: CASSLNTWNTIYF.

CDR3 amino acids: CASSDYEQFF. CDR3 in DNA: TGTGCCAGCAGTGACTATGAGCAGTTCTTC. The V call is TRBV2, the J call TRBJ2-1; no clear D gene. The CDR3 sequence is 10 residues long. The V end lost 3 bases, the J end lost 8 bases, and 2 bases lay between the germline ends. The germline V gene has CDR1 SNHLY and CDR2 FYNNEI.

The genes are TRBV28 and TRBJ2-7; 9 nucleotides match TRBD1. Looked up from germline, CDR1 is MDHEN and CDR2 is SYDVKM. CDR3 size: 15 residues. V was clipped by 8 bases and J by 3 bases; unmatched bases: 11. CDR3 DNA: TGTGCCAGCGGAAGTCCCGGGACAGGGAGCTACGAGCAGTACTTC. As protein: CASGSPGTGSYEQYF.

The chain is built from TRBV6-5 and TRBJ2-1; TRBD2 matches at 12 bases. V was clipped by 8 bases and J by 6 bases; unmatched bases: 5. The CDR3 runs to 14 residues. The V gene's germline CDR1 is MNHEY and CDR2 SVGAGI. The CDR3: CASRLAGAINEQFF. The CDR3, as DNA: TGTGCCAGCCGACTAGCGGGAGCTATCAATGAGCAGTTCTTC.

The V call is TRBV28, the J call TRBJ1-5; D is perhaps TRBD1 (5 bases). The CDR3 covers 11 residues. The germline V gene has CDR1 MDHEN and CDR2 SYDVKM. V was shortened by 8 bases and J by 6 bases, with 8 bases between the two germline ends. The CDR3 coding sequence is TGTGCCAGCGGGACTGGTCAGCCCCAGCATTTT. Translating it yields CASGTGQPQHF.

The chain uses TRBV7-2 and TRBJ1-5; maybe TRBD1 (5 bases). V lost 0 bases to trimming and J lost 1 base, with 7 bases between them. The CDR3 loop spans 15 amino acids. Germline loops: CDR1 SGHTA, CDR2 FQGNSA. Here the CDR3 DNA reads TGTGCCAGCAGCTTAGCACCAGGGAGCAATCAGCCCCAGCATTTT. Translating gives CASSLAPGSNQPQHF.

This clone was seen only once. V gene TRBV11-2 combines with J gene TRBJ2-1, with 12 bases identical to TRBD1. V was clipped by 0 bases and J by 4 bases; unmatched bases: 4. The germline V gene encodes CDR1 SGHAT and CDR2 FQNNGV. The CDR3 spans 17 residues. The CDR3 DNA sequence: TGTGCCAGCAGCTTAGAGCGGGGACAGGGGGCGTACAATGAGCAGTTCTTC. It encodes CASSLERGQGAYNEQFF.

V is TRBV28 and J is TRBJ2-7; no clear D gene. Germline-derived CDR1 and CDR2 are MDHEN and SYDVKM. V lost 5 bases, J lost 4 bases, and 15 bases lay in between. CDR3 length: 14 amino acids. The CDR3 DNA sequence: TGTGCCAGCAGTCTTCCTCTGGCGGCGTACGAGCAGTACTTC. It encodes CASSLPLAAYEQYF.

This chain links TRBV9 with TRBJ1-2; the match to TRBD1 covers 10 bases. The CDR3 contains 16 residues. Germline CDR1 is SGDLS and CDR2 is YYNGEE. V gave up 3 bases and J gave up 4 bases; unmatched junction bases: 9. CDR3 DNA sequence: TGTGCCAGCAGCGCTCCCCGCTGGACAGGGGGCTATGGCTACACCTTC. This gives the protein CASSAPRWTGGYGYTF.

This clone was observed a single time. The V and J genes are TRBV2 and TRBJ2-5; the D gene is possibly TRBD2 (5 bases). Trimming removed 4 bases from V and 4 bases from J, with 10 bases in between. CDR3 length equals 13 residues. Germline-derived CDR1 and CDR2 are SNHLY and FYNNEI. The CDR3: CASSVEGLETQYF. The CDR3 nucleotides are TGTGCCAGCAGTGTTGAGGGTTTAGAGACCCAGTACTTC.

This clone has a single count. V gene TRBV28 combines with J gene TRBJ1-3; 8 nucleotides match TRBD1. Germline CDR1 and CDR2: MDHEN and SYDVKM. The junction had 11 bases not matched to a gene; V was cut back by 3 bases and J by 4 bases. The CDR3 has 17 amino acids. The CDR3 DNA reads TGTGCCAGCAGTTTTTTTGTGACAGGGGCAGGGGGAAACACCATATATTTT. As protein: CASSFFVTGAGGNTIYF.

The CDR3 DNA reads TGTGCCAGCGGGGGGGGATTTGGCGGGAGTCGCAACGAGCAGTACTTC. Encoded protein: CASGGGFGGSRNEQYF. The chain uses TRBV7-9 and TRBJ2-7, with 7 bases that match TRBD2. CDR1 is SEHNR, CDR2 FQNEAQ, per germline (reference sequence). The CDR3 sequence is 16 residues long. Unmatched junction bases numbered 18, after V lost 8 bases and J lost 5 bases.

The table lists this clone with a count of one. CDR3 sequence (DNA): TGCGCCAGCAGCCAACACCGGACTAGCGGCGAAACAGATACGCAGTATTTT. Amino acids: CASSQHRTSGETDTQYF. The J gene is TRBJ2-3, the V gene TRBV4-3; TRBD2 matches 10 bases. Germline V gene data show CDR1 as LGHNA and CDR2 as YSLEER. Trimming at V came to 2 bases and at J to 3 bases, leaving 8 bases not matched to a gene. The CDR3 length is 17 residues.

The chain combines TRBV6-5 with TRBJ1-5, with a possible D match to TRBD1 (5 bases). The germline gives CDR1 MNHEY, CDR2 SVGAGI. V was cut by 6 bases and J by 7 bases, with 13 bases left in between. The CDR3 loop spans 13 amino acids. As DNA, the CDR3 is TGTGCCAGCAGCATCCAGGGTTTACAGCCCCAGCATTTT. Translation: CASSIQGLQPQHF.